These T cell receptor beta chains were read from a single sample in a study of shared clonotypes between healthy human individuals. Profiled with immunoSEQ multiplex PCR; TCRdb holds only in-frame clones, not every one. Among a few million clones listed, just under 95% were seen once. The sample taken for sequencing was naive CD4+ T cells from PBMCs. The receptors originated from a man aged 18 to 29 in good health. Some clones in this sample may be carry-over from other donors' samples. CDR3s include the opening cysteine and the closing phenylalanine or tryptophan. Each record gives: J gene, V gene, CDR3 protein.

J: TRBJ2-2; V: TRBV15; CDR3: CATSRDFYGVRGTGELFF
J: TRBJ1-1; V: TRBV6-5; CDR3: CASSLTGDTEAFF
J: TRBJ2-1; V: TRBV9; CDR3: CASSVLDFYNEQFF
J: TRBJ1-5; V: TRBV7-2; CDR3: CASSPGTGSNQPQHF
J: TRBJ2-2; V: TRBV19; CDR3: CASSIVSDSPELFF
J: TRBJ2-5; V: TRBV28; CDR3: CASSFFPWTSGRETQYF
J: TRBJ1-5; V: TRBV18; CDR3: CASSPRLDNPQHF
J: TRBJ2-5; V: TRBV4-1; CDR3: CASSQIGSGLYQETQYF
J: TRBJ1-5; V: TRBV27; CDR3: CASRKGQGAQKGGNQPQHF
J: TRBJ1-2; V: TRBV5-1; CDR3: CASSLGMTGSSYTF
J: TRBJ2-1; V: TRBV5-1; CDR3: CASSLVIGNQADYNEQFF
J: TRBJ2-5; V: TRBV2; CDR3: CASSESRGGETQYF
J: TRBJ1-5; V: TRBV28; CDR3: CASSLGPEGGGIGNF
J: TRBJ1-1; V: TRBV28; CDR3: CASSIDSYPEAFF
J: TRBJ1-1; V: TRBV7-2; CDR3: CASRGQGIGTEAFF
J: TRBJ2-5; V: TRBV2; CDR3: CASSSDREETQYF
J: TRBJ2-1; V: TRBV5-1; CDR3: CASSFMGGRGGDEQFF
J: TRBJ2-7; V: TRBV30; CDR3: CAWSVPGLGASYEQYF
J: TRBJ1-2; V: TRBV28; CDR3: CASSLARGYGYTF
J: TRBJ2-4; V: TRBV28; CDR3: CASNPTGVSKNIQYF
J: TRBJ1-1; V: TRBV30; CDR3: CAWSVGAGLIAEAFF
J: TRBJ2-5; V: TRBV5-1; CDR3: CASSLVVAGGETQYF
J: TRBJ1-3; V: TRBV19; CDR3: CASSSQGAGNTIYF
J: TRBJ2-2; V: TRBV5-1; CDR3: CASSPGLDRGRRTGELFF
J: TRBJ2-1; V: TRBV5-4; CDR3: CASSLVDEQFF
J: TRBJ2-1; V: TRBV5-1; CDR3: CASSLGLAGYNEQFF
J: TRBJ2-1; V: TRBV5-5; CDR3: CASSFSSGNYNEQFF
J: TRBJ2-1; V: TRBV6-5; CDR3: CASRGLAGNNEQFF
J: TRBJ1-2; V: TRBV6-1; CDR3: CASSAPLTRGKSGYTF
J: TRBJ2-5; V: TRBV28; CDR3: CASNSWFSGQETQYF
J: TRBJ2-2; V: TRBV10-1; CDR3: CASSEGGLNTGELFF
J: TRBJ2-3; V: TRBV5-4; CDR3: CASSFSSGSDTQYF
J: TRBJ1-1; V: TRBV7-2; CDR3: CASSPDGNTEAFF
J: TRBJ1-5; V: TRBV7-2; CDR3: CASRLPGDNQPQHF
J: TRBJ1-3; V: TRBV5-5; CDR3: CASSMAPGGPGNTIYF
J: TRBJ2-6; V: TRBV6-6; CDR3: CASQRDREGGANVLTF
J: TRBJ2-5; V: TRBV28; CDR3: CASSLALAGGQETQYF
J: TRBJ1-4; V: TRBV19; CDR3: CASSMQGGSGKLFF
J: TRBJ1-2; V: TRBV20-1; CDR3: CSASYGYTF
J: NA; V: TRBV25-1; CDR3: CASSEVGTGGNEQYF
J: TRBJ2-5; V: TRBV5-8; CDR3: CASSLGTQYF
J: TRBJ2-3; V: TRBV5-1; CDR3: CASSIGPQYSTDTQYF
J: TRBJ2-5; V: TRBV2; CDR3: CASSEGKTQYF
J: TRBJ1-2; V: TRBV7-8; CDR3: CASSYDRPIYGYTF
J: TRBJ2-7; V: TRBV11-3; CDR3: CASSLGGRGPTEQYF
J: TRBJ2-3; V: TRBV11-3; CDR3: CASSPGGWKKDTQYF
J: TRBJ1-5; V: TRBV7-9; CDR3: CASSSVWGEGSNQPQHF
J: TRBJ1-1; V: TRBV28; CDR3: CASRADRGLTAEAFF
J: TRBJ2-1; V: TRBV7-9; CDR3: CASSRGLASSSYNEQFF
J: TRBJ1-4; V: TRBV7-4; CDR3: CARGVPNEKLFF